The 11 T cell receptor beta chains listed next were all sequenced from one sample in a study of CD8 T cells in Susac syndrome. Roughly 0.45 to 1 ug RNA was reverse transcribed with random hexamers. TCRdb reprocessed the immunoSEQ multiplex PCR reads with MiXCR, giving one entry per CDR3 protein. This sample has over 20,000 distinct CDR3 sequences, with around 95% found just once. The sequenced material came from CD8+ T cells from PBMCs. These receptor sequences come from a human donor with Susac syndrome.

In DNA, the CDR3 is TGTGCCAGCAGCTTACGGGAGCTAGCCCAGTTCTTC. Translating gives CASSLRELAQFF. The chain recombines TRBV7-8 with TRBJ2-1; TRBD2 might be the D (6 bases). Germline lookup yields CDR1 SGHVS and CDR2 FQNEAQ. This CDR3 spans 12 amino acids. Trimming took 2 bases from V and 13 from J, leaving 12 bases between them.

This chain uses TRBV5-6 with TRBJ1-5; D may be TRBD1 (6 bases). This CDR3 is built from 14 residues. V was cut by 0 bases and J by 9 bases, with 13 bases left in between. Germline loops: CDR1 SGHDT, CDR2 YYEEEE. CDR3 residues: CASSLEGGSRPQHF. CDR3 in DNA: TGTGCCAGCAGCTTGGAGGGGGGCTCACGGCCCCAGCATTTT.

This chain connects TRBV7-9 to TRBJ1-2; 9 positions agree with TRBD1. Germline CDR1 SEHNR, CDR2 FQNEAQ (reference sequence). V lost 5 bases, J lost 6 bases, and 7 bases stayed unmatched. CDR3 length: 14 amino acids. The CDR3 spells CASSLTGGADGYTF. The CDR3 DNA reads TGTGCCAGCAGCCTTACAGGGGGCGCGGATGGCTACACCTTC.

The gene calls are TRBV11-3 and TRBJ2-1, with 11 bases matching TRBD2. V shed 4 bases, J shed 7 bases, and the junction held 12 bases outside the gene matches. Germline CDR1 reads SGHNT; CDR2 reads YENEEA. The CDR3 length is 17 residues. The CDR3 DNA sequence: TGTGCCAGCAGCTACTCCCTTAGCGGGGGGGCGGGAAATGAGCAGTTCTTC. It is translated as CASSYSLSGGAGNEQFF.

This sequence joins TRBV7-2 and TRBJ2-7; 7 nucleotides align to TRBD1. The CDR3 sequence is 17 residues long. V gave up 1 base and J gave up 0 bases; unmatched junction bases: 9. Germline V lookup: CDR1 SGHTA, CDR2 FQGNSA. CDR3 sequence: CASSLGQGIRNSYEQYF. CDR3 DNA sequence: TGTGCCAGCAGCTTAGGACAGGGTATCCGGAACTCCTACGAGCAGTACTTC. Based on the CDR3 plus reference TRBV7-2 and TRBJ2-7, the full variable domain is GAGVSQSPSNKVTEKGKDVELRCDPISGHTALYWYRQSLGQGLEFLIYFQGNSAPDKSGLPSDRFSAERTGGSVSTLTIQRTQQEDSAVYLCASSLGQGIRNSYEQYFGPGTRLTVT.

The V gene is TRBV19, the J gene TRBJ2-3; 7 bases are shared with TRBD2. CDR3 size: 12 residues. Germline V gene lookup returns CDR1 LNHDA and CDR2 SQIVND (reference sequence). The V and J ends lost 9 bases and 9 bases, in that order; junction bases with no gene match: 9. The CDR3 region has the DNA TGTGCCAGCAGACCCGGGGGGAACACGCAGTATTTT. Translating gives CASRPGGNTQYF.

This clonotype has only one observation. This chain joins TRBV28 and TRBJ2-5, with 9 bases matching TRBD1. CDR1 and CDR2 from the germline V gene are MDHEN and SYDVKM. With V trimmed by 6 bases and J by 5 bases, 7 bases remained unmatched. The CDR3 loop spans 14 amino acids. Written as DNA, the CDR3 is TGTGCCAGCAGGTGGGACAGGGAGACGGAGACCCAGTACTTC. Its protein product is CASRWDRETETQYF.

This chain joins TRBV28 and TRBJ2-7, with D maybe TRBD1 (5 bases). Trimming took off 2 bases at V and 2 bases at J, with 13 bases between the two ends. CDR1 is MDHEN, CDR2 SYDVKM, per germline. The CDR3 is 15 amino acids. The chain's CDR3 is CASSLMTVYTYEQYF. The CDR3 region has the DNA TGTGCCAGCAGTTTAATGACAGTTTATACCTACGAGCAGTACTTC.

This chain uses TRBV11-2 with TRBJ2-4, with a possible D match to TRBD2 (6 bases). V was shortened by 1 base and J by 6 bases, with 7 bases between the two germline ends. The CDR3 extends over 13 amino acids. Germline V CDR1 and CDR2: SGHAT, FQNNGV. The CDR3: CASSLGGANIQYF. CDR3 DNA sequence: TGTGCCAGCAGCTTAGGCGGGGCAAACATTCAGTACTTC.

For the CDR3, the DNA is TGCAGCGTGAAAACCGGACTCAGCTCCTACAATGAGCAGTTCTTC. The encoded protein is CSVKTGLSSYNEQFF. This rearrangement joins TRBV29-1 to TRBJ2-1; D is possibly TRBD2 (5 bases). Trimming left V 6 bases short and J 0 bases short, with 15 bases between. The CDR3 totals 15 residues. Germline lookup yields CDR1 SQVTM and CDR2 ANQGSEA.

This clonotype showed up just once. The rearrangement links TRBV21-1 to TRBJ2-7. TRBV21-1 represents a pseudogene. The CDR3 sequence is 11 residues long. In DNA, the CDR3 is TGTGCCAGCAGCTCTCGAAACGAGCAGTACTTC. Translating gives CASSSRNEQYF.